Below are 3 T cell receptor beta chains sequenced from a single sample in a study of CD8 T cells in ankylosing spondylitis. TCRdb recomputed calls from the 5' RACE reads with MiXCR, one row per CDR3 protein. The table includes approximately 300,000 distinct CDR3 sequences, around 20% detected once. Sequenced input: blood, either unsorted or a sorted T cell fraction (not recorded which). Source of these receptors: a female donor with ankylosing spondylitis or in good health (not recorded which).

This rearrangement joins TRBV10-3 to TRBJ2-1; TRBD2 aligns across 10 bases. The V and J ends lost 0 bases and 9 bases, in that order; junction bases with no gene match: 5. CDR1 and CDR2 (germline): ENHRY, SYGVKD. There are 15 residues in the CDR3. The CDR3 DNA reads as TGTGCCATCAGTGAGTCCCTAGCGGGAGCGGGTGAGCAGTTCTTC. Protein product: CAISESLAGAGEQFF.

The chain links TRBV4-3 to TRBJ2-1; TRBD1 matches at 9 bases. CDR1 and CDR2 from the germline V gene are LGHNA and YSLEER. V lost 5 bases and J lost 6; bases outside the gene matches: 8. This CDR3 is built from 15 residues. CDR3 sequence (DNA): TGCGCCAGCAGCTTTTTGGGGACAGGGTTCAATGAGCAGTTCTTC. It is translated as CASSFLGTGFNEQFF.

This chain links TRBV19 with TRBJ1-2; no definite D call. Germline CDR1 LNHDA, CDR2 SQIVND (reference sequence). This CDR3 has 13 amino acids. V was clipped by 7 bases and J by 1 base, with 10 bases between them. CDR3: CASTTDGNYGYTF. The DNA of the CDR3 is TGTGCCAGTACTACCGACGGTAACTATGGCTACACCTTC.